The present T cell receptor (beta chain) was sequenced within a study of blood T cells in healthy people across ages. Overall study findings and caveats: Researchers judged that diversity estimates from one million T cells fell short of true values. The recorded TCR beta diversity per million T cells decreased in a roughly linear manner with age.

Every sample gave at least 5 micrograms of total RNA when it was extracted. For the second PCR, which ran for 7 to 11 cycles, a sample-barcoded 5' primer and a J-beta primer mix were used. Each of the cDNA molecules was tagged by a template-switch adaptor with 12 random nucleotides. Each CDR3 protein is one row after TCRdb ran MiXCR on the 5' RACE reads. This sample has some 730,000 distinct CDR3 sequences, with over 20% found just once. The length of the CDR3 is 14 residues. Germline CDR1 is DFQATT and CDR2 is SNEGSKA (reference sequence). There are a few counts of this clonotype. Its matching antigen is unknown.

This receptor was taken from a man in his 70s in good health. V is TRBV20-1 and J is TRBJ2-5, with D tentatively TRBD1 (6 bases). The closer fit of TRBJ2-7 to the DNA end suggests the J call may be wrong. Input material: blood. CDR3 residues: CSALSTGPHGEQYF. Here the CDR3 DNA reads TGCAGTGCTCTATCAACAGGGCCCCACGGCGAGCAGTACTTC.